The following is a T cell receptor beta chain sequence with its context. The data were taken from a study of cytomegalovirus exposure and HLA in healthy donors. Both 60 Vbeta primers and 13 Jbeta primers went into the PCR. Repertoires were generated with immunoSEQ multiplex PCR, while TCRdb's copy carries only in-frame clones and drops some. The sample lists 150,000 to 200,000 clones, roughly 80% occurring once. Sequenced material: PBMCs. The receptor's source is a girl aged 5-17 years in good health and CMV-seropositive.

CDR3 protein: CASSLSTYTEAFF. The CDR3 DNA reads as TGTGCCAGCAGCCTGTCTACCTACACTGAAGCTTTCTTT. This chain links TRBV7-9 with TRBJ1-1; D is unresolved. The CDR3 has 13 amino acids. CDR1 is SEHNR, CDR2 FQNEAQ, per germline (reference sequence). V was clipped by 5 bases and J by 3 bases, with 10 bases between them.